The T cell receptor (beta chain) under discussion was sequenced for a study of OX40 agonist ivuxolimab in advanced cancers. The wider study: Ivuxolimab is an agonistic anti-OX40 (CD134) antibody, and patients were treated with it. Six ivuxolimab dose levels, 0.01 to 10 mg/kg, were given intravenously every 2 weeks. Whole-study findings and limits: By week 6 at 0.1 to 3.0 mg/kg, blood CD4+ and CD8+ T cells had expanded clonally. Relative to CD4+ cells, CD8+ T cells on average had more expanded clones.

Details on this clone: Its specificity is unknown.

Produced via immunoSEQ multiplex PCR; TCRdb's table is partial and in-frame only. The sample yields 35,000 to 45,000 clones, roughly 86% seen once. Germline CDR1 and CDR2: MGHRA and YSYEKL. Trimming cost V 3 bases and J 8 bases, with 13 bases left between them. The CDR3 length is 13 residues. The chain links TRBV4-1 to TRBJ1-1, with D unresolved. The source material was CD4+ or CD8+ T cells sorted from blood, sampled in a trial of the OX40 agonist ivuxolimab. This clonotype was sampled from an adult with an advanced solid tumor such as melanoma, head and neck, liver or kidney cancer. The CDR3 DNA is TGCGCCAGCAGCCAGGTCCCAGAGGGCGAAGCTTTCTTT. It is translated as CASSQVPEGEAFF.